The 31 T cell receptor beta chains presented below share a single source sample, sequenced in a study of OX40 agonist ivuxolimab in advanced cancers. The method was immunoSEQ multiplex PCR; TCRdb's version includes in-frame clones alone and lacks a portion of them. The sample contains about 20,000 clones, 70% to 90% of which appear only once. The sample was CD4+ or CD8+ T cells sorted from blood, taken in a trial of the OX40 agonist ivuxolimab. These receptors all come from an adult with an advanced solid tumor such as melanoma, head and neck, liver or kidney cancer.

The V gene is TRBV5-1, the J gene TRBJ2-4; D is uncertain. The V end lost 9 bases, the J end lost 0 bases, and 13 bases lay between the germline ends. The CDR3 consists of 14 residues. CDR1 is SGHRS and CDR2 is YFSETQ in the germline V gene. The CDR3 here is CAKTPRLAKNIQYF. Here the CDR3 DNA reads TGCGCCAAAACCCCCCGGCTAGCCAAAAACATTCAGTACTTC.

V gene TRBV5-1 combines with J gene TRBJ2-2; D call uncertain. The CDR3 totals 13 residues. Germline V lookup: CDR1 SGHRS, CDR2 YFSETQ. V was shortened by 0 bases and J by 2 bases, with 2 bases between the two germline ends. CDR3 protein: CASSLVNTGELFF. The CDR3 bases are TGCGCCAGCAGCTTGGTTAACACCGGGGAGCTGTTTTTT.

CDR3 residues: CASSQASNRVWGTDTQYF. DNA of the CDR3: TGCGCCAGCAGCCAGGCATCTAACAGGGTGTGGGGCACAGATACGCAGTATTTT. The chain recombines TRBV4-3 with TRBJ2-3; D perhaps matches TRBD1 (6 bases). Germline V lookup: CDR1 LGHNA, CDR2 YSLEER. The V gene lost 3 bases and the J gene lost 1 base, with 20 bases spanning the gap. The CDR3 runs 18 residues.

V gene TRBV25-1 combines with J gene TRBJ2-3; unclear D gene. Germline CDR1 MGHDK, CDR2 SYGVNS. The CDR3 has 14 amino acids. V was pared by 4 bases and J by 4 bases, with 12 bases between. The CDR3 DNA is TGTGCCAGCAGTGTAGAGCTAGGTTCAGATACGCAGTATTTT. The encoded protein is CASSVELGSDTQYF.

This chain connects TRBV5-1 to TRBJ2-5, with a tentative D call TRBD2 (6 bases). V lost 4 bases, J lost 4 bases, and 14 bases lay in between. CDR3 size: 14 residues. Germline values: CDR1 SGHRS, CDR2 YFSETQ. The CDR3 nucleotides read TGCGCCAGCAGCACCGAGGGTAGCGGAGAGACCCAGTACTTC. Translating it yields CASSTEGSGETQYF. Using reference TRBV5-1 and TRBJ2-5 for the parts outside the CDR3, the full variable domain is KAGVTQTPRYLIKTRGQQVTLSCSPISGHRSVSWYQQTPGQGLQFLFEYFSETQRNKGNFPGRFSGRQFSNSRSEMNVSTLELGDSALYLCASSTEGSGETQYFGPGTRLLVL.

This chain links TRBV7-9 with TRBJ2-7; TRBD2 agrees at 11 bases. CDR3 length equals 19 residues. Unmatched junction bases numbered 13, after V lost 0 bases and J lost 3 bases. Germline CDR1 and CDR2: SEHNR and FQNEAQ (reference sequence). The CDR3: CASSLAVGLAGGKFYEQYF. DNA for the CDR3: TGTGCCAGCAGCTTAGCGGTCGGGCTAGCGGGGGGAAAATTCTACGAGCAGTACTTC.

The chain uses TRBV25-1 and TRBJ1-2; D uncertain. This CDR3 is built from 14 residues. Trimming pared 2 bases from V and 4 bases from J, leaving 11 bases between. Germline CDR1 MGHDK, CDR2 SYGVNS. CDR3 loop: CASSEQTSSYGYTF. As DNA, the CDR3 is TGTGCCAGCAGTGAACAAACCTCCTCCTATGGCTACACCTTC.

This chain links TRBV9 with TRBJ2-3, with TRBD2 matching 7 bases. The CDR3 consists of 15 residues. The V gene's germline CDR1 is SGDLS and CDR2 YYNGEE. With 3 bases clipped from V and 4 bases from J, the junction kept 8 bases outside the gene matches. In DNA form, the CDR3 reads TGTGCCAGCAGCGGAGGGACTATACGACCAGATACGCAGTATTTT. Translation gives CASSGGTIRPDTQYF.

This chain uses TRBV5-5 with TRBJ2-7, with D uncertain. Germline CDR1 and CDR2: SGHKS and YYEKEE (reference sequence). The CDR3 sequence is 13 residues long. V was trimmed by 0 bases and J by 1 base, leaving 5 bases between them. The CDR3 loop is CASSLGISYEQYF. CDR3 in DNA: TGTGCCAGCAGCTTGGGGATTTCCTACGAGCAGTACTTC.

The CDR3 sequence is CASRPGQTMNTEAFF. The CDR3 DNA sequence: TGTGCCAGCAGGCCGGGGCAGACAATGAACACTGAAGCTTTCTTT. This chain links TRBV2 with TRBJ1-1, with TRBD1 as a possible D gene (5 bases). Germline V gene lookup returns CDR1 SNHLY and CDR2 FYNNEI. The CDR3 spans 15 residues. V was shortened by 6 bases and J by 0 bases, with 14 bases between the two germline ends.

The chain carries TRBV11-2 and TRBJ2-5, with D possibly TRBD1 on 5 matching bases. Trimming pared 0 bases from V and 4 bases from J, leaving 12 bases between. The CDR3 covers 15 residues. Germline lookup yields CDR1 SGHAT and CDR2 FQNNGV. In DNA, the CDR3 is TGTGCCAGCAGCTTAGATTTGAGACAGCGAGAGACCCAGTACTTC. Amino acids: CASSLDLRQRETQYF.

Written as DNA, the CDR3 is TGTGCCAGCAGCAAAGCTGAGACAGGGAGCCCCGAGCAGTACTTC. This translates into CASSKAETGSPEQYF. This chain links TRBV21-1 with TRBJ2-7; the DNA was not used to check the table's D call, TRBD1. TRBV21-1 is given as a pseudogene. This CDR3 has 15 residues.

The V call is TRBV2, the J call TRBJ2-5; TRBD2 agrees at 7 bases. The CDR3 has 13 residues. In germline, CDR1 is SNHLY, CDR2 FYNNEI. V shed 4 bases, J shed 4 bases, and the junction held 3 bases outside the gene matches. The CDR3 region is CASSVLAGETQYF. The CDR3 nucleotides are TGTGCCAGCAGTGTATTAGCGGGAGAGACCCAGTACTTC.

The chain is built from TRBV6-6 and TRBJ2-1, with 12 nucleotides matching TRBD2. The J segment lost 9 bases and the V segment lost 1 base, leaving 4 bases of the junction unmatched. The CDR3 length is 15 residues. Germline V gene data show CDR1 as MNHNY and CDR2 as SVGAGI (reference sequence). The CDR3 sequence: CASSYLLAGGGEQFF. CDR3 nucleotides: TGTGCCAGCAGTTACTTGCTAGCGGGGGGGGGTGAGCAGTTCTTC.

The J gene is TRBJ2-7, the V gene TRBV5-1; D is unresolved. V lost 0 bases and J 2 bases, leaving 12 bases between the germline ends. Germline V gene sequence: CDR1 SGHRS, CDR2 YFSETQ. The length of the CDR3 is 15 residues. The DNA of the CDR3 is TGCGCCAGCAGCTTGGGGGGAACCACCACCTACGAGCAGTACTTC. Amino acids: CASSLGGTTTYEQYF.

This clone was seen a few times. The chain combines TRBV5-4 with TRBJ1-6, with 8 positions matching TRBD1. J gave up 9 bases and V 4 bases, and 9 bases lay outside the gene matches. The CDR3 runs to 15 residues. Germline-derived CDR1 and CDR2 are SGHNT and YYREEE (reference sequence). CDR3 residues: CASSPDRAGASPLHF. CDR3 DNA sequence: TGTGCCAGCAGCCCGGACAGGGCCGGAGCTTCACCCCTCCACTTT.

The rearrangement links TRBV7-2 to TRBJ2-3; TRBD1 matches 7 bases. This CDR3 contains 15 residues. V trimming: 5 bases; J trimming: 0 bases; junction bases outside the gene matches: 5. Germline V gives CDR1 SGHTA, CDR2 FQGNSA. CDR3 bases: TGTGCCAGCAGCCGACAGGGTGGTAGCACAGATACGCAGTATTTT. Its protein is CASSRQGGSTDTQYF.

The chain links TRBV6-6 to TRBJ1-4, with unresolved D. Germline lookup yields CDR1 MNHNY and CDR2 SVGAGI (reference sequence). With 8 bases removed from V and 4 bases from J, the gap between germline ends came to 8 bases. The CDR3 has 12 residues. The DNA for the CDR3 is TGTGCCAGCGGATATAATAATGAAAAACTGTTTTTT. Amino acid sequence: CASGYNNEKLFF.

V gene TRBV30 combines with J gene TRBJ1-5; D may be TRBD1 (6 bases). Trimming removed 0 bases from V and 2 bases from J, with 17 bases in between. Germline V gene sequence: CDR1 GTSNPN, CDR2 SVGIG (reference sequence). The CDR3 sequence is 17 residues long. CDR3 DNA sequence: TGTGCCTGGAGTGTAGGGGTTGGCAGGGGTGGCAATCAGCCCCAGCATTTT. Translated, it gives CAWSVGVGRGGNQPQHF.

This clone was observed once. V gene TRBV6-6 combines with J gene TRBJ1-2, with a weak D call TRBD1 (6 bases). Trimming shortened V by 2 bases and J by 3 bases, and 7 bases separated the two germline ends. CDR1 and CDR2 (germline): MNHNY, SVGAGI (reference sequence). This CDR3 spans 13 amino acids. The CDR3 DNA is TGTGCCAGCAGTTACGGACAGCACTATGGCTACACCTTC. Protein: CASSYGQHYGYTF.

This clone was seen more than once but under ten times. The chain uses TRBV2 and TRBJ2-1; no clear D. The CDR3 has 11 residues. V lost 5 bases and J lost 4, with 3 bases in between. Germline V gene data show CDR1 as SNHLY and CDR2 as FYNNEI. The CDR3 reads CASSRYNEQFF. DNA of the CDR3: TGTGCCAGCAGTAGATACAATGAGCAGTTCTTC.

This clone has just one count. The CDR3: CASSPTTNVLTF. CDR3 in DNA: TGTGCCAGCAGCCCCACTACCAACGTCCTGACTTTC. The chain carries TRBV5-4 and TRBJ2-6; D uncertain. Trimming shortened V by 4 bases and J by 8 bases, and 7 bases separated the two germline ends. The CDR3 spans 12 residues. CDR1 is SGHNT and CDR2 is YYREEE in the germline V gene (reference sequence).

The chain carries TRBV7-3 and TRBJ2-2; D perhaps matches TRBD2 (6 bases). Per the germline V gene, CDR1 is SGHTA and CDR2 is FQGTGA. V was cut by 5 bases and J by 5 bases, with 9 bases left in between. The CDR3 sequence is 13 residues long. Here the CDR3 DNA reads TGTGCCAGCAGCGTAGCGGTTACCGGGGAGCTGTTTTTT. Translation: CASSVAVTGELFF.

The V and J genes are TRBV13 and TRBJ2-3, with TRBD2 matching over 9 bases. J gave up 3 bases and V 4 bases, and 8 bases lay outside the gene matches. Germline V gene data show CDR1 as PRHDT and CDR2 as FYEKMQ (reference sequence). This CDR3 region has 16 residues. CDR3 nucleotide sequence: TGTGCCAGCAGCTCCCGCATAGCGGGAGTGACAGATACGCAGTATTTT. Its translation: CASSSRIAGVTDTQYF.

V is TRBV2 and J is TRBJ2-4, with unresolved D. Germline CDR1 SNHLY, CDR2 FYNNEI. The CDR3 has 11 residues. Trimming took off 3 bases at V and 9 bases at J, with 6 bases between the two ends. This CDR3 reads CASSELSIQYF. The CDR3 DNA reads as TGTGCCAGCAGTGAGTTATCCATTCAGTACTTC.

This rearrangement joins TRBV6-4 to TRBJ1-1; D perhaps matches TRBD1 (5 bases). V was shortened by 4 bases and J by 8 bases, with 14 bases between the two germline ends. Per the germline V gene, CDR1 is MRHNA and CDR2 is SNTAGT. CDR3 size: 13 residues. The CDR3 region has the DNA TGTGCCAGCAGTGGGACACACGGTAGCGAAGCTTTCTTT. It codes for CASSGTHGSEAFF.

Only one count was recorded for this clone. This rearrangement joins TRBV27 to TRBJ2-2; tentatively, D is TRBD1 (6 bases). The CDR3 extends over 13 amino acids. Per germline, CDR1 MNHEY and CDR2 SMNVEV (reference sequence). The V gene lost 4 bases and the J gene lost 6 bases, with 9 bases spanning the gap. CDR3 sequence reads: CASSYQGPGELFF. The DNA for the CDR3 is TGTGCCAGCAGTTATCAGGGGCCCGGGGAGCTGTTTTTT.

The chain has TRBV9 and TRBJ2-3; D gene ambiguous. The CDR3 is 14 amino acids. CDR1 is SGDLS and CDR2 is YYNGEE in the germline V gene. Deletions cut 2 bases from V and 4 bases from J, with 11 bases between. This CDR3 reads CASSVGSSADTQYF. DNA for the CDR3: TGTGCCAGCAGCGTGGGGTCGAGCGCAGATACGCAGTATTTT.

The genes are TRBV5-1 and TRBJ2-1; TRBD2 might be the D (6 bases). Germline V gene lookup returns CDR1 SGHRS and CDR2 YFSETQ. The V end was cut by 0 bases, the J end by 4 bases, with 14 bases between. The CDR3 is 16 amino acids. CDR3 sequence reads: CASSLGAPAGYNEQFF. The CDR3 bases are TGCGCCAGCAGCTTGGGGGCCCCCGCGGGATACAATGAGCAGTTCTTC.

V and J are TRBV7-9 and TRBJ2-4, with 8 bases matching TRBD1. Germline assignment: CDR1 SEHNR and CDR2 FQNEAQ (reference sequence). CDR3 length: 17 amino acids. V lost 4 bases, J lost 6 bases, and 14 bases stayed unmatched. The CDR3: CASSYYLLRDRPNIQYF. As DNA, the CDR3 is TGTGCCAGCAGCTATTACCTACTCCGGGACAGGCCAAACATTCAGTACTTC.

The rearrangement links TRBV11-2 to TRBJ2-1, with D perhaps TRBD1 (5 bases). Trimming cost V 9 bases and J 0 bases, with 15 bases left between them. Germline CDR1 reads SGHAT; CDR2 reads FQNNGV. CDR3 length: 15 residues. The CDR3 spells CASSLQVISYNEQFF. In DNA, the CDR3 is TGTGCCAGTTCACTACAGGTTATCTCCTACAATGAGCAGTTCTTC.